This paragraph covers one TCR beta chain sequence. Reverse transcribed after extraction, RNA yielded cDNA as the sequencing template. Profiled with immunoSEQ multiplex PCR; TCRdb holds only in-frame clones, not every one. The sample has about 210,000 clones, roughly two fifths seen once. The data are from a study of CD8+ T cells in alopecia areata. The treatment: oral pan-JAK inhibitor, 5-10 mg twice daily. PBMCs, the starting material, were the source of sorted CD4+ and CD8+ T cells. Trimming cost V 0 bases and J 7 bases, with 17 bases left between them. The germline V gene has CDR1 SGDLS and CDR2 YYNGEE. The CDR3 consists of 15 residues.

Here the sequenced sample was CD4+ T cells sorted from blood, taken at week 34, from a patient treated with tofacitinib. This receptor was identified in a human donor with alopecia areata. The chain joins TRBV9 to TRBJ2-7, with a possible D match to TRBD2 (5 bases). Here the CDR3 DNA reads TGTGCCAGCAGCGTAGTGGAGGACCCCTTGGGAGAGCAGTACTTC. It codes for CASSVVEDPLGEQYF.